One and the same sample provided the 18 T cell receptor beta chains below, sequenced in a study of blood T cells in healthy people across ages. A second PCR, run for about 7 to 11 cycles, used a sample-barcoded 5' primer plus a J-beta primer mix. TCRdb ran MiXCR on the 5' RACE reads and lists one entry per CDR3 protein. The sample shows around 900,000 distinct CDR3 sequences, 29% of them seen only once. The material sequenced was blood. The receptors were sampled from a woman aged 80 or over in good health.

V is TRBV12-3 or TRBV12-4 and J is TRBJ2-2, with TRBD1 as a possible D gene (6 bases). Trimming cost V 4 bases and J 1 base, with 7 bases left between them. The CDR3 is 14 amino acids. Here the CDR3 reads CASSWDKNTGELFF. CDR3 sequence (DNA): TGTGCCAGCAGTTGGGACAAGAACACCGGGGAGCTGTTTTTT.

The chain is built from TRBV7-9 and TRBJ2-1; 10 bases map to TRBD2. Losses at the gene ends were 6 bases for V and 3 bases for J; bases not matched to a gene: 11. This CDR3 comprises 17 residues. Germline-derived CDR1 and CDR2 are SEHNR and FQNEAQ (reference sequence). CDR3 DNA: TGTGCCAGCAGTAGGGGTAGCGGGAGGACTAACTACAATGAGCAGTTCTTC. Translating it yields CASSRGSGRTNYNEQFF.

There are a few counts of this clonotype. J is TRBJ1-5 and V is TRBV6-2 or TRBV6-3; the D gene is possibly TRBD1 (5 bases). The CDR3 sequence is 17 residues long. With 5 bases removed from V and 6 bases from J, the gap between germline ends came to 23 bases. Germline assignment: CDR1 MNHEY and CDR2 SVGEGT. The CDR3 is CASSPRRVRGEGQPQHF. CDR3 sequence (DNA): TGTGCCAGCAGTCCCCGGAGGGTTAGGGGAGAAGGTCAGCCCCAGCATTTT.

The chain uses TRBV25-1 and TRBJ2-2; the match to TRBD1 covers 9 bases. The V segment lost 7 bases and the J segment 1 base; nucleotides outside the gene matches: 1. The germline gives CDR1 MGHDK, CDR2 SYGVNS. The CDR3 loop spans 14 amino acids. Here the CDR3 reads CASMGQGNTGELFF. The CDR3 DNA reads TGTGCCAGCATGGGACAGGGGAACACCGGGGAGCTGTTTTTT.

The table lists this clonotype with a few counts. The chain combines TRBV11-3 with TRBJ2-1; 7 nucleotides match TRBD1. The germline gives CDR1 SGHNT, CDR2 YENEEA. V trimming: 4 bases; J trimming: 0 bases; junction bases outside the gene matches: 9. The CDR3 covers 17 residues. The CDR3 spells CASSSTGQAISYNEQFF. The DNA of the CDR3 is TGTGCCAGCAGCTCGACCGGACAGGCTATCTCCTACAATGAGCAGTTCTTC.

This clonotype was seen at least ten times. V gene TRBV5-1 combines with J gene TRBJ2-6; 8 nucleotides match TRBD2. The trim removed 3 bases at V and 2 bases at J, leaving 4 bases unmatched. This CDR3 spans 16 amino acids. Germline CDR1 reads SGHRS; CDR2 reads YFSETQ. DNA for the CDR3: TGCGCCAGCAGCTCTGCGGGGGGCGCTGGGGCCAACGTCCTGACTTTC. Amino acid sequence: CASSSAGGAGANVLTF.

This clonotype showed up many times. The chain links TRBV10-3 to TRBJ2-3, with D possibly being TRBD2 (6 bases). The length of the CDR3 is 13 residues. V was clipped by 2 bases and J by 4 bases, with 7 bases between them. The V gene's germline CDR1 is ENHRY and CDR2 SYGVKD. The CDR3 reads CAISEGLSDTQYF. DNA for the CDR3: TGTGCCATCAGTGAGGGACTATCAGATACGCAGTATTTT.

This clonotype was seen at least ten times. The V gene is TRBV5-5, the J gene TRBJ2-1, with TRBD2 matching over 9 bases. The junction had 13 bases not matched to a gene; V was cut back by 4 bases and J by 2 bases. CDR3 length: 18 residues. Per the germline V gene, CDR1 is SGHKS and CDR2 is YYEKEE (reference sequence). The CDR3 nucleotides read TGTGCCAGCAGCCCCCAGGGAGCGGGGGGACAAACCTACAATGAGCAGTTCTTC. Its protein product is CASSPQGAGGQTYNEQFF.

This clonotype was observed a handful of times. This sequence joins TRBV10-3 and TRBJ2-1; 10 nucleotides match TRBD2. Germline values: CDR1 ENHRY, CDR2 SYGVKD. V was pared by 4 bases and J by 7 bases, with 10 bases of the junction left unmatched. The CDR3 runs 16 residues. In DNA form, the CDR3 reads TGTGCCATCAGTGTCACTAGCGGGGTTTTCAGGAATGAGCAGTTCTTC. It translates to CAISVTSGVFRNEQFF.

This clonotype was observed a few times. DNA for the CDR3: TGTGCCAGCAGTTCCCGGACAGGGGCTGGCAATCAGCCCCAGCATTTT. It specifies CASSSRTGAGNQPQHF. The chain is built from TRBV27 and TRBJ1-5; 9 nucleotides align to TRBD1. Trimming cost V 4 bases and J 2 bases; bases outside gene matches: 6. Germline V gives CDR1 MNHEY, CDR2 SMNVEV (reference sequence). The CDR3 has 16 residues.

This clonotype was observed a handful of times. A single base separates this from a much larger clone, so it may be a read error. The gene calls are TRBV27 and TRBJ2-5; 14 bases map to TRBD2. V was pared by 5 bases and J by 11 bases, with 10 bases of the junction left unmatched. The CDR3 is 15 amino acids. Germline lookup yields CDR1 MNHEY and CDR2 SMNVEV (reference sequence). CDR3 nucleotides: TGTGCCAGCAGTCCACGGGGACTAGCGGGGGAGGAGCAGTACTTC. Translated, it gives CASSPRGLAGEEQYF.

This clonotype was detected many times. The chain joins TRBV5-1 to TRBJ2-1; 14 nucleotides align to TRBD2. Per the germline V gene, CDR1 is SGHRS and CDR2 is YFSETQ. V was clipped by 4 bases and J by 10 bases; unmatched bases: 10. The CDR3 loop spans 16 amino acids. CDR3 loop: CASSTRLAGGSGEQFF. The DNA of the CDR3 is TGCGCCAGCAGCACCCGACTAGCGGGGGGGTCCGGGGAGCAGTTCTTC.

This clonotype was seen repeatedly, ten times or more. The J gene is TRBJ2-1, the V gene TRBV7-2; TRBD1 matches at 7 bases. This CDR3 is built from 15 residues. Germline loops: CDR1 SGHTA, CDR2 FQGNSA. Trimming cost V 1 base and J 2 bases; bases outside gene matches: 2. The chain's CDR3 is CASSLGGQPYNEQFF. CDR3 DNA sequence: TGTGCCAGCAGCTTAGGGGGACAGCCCTACAATGAGCAGTTCTTC. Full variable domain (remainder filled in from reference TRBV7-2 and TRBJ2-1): GAGVSQSPSNKVTEKGKDVELRCDPISGHTALYWYRQSLGQGLEFLIYFQGNSAPDKSGLPSDRFSAERTGGSVSTLTIQRTQQEDSAVYLCASSLGGQPYNEQFFGPGTRLTVL.

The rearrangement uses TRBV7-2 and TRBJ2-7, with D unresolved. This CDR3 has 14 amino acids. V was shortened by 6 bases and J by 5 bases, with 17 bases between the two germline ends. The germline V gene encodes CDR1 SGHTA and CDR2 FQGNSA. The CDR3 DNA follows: TGTGCCAGCAGTCCTGGCCCGGGTATAGACGAGCAGTACTTC. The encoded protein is CASSPGPGIDEQYF. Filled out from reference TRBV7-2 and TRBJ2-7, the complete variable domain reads GAGVSQSPSNKVTEKGKDVELRCDPISGHTALYWYRQSLGQGLEFLIYFQGNSAPDKSGLPSDRFSAERTGGSVSTLTIQRTQQEDSAVYLCASSPGPGIDEQYFGPGTRLTVT.

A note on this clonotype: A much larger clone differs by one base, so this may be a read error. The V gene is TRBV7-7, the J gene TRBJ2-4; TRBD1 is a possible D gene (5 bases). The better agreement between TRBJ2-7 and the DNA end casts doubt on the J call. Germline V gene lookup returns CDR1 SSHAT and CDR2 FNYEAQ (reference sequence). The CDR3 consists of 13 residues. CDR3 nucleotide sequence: TGTGCTAGCAGCGTAGTGCCCGACAGCGAGCAGTACTTC. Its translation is CASSVVPDSEQYF.

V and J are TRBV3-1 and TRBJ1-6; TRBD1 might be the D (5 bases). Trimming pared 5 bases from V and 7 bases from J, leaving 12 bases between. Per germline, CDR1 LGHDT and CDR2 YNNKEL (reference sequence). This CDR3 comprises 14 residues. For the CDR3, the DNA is TGTGCCAGCAGCGAGTCCTGGGGCAATTCACCCCTCCACTTT. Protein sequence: CASSESWGNSPLHF.

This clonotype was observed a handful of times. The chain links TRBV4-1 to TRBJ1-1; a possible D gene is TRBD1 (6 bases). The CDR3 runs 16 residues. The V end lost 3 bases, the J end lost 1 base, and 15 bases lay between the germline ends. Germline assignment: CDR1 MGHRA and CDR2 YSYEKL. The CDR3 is CASSHRVEGGNTEAFF. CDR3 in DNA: TGCGCCAGCAGCCACCGCGTGGAAGGGGGGAACACTGAAGCTTTCTTT.

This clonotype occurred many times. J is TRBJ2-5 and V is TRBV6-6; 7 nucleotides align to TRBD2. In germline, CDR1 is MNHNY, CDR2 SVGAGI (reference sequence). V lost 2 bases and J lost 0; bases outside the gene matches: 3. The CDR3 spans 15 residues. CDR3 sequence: CASSYGGDYQETQYF. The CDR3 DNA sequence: TGTGCCAGCAGTTACGGGGGGGATTACCAAGAGACCCAGTACTTC.